What follows are 29 T cell receptor beta chains derived from one specimen sequenced in a study of regulatory T cells in long-lasting Graves disease. Arm-PCR with iRepertoire HTBI primers amplified the CDR3 regions for these TCR beta libraries. TCRdb reprocessed the multiplex PCR reads via MiXCR and lists one record per CDR3 protein. The table shows about 460,000 distinct CDR3 sequences, with approximately 14% occurring only once. Time point noted: newly diagnosed GD, antithyroid drugs for less than 3 months. PBMC RNA was the source of the TCR library. These data were also reused for a study on T cells in Graves' hyperthyroidism and ophthalmopathy.

The material sequenced was peripheral blood mononuclear cells (PBMCs), taken at new diagnosis, from a patient treated with antithyroid drugs. These receptors were collected from a woman in her forties or fifties with Graves disease.

This clonotype has more than one count but fewer than ten. The chain uses TRBV9 and TRBJ2-1, with D perhaps being TRBD1 or TRBD2 (6 bases each). This CDR3 has 15 amino acids. V was shortened by 0 bases and J by 5 bases, with 12 bases between the two germline ends. Germline-derived CDR1 and CDR2 are SGDLS and YYNGEE. The CDR3 sequence is CASSVVGGPNNEQFF. DNA of the CDR3: TGTGCCAGCAGCGTAGTGGGGGGCCCCAACAATGAGCAGTTCTTC. The variable domain in full, completed from reference TRBV9 and TRBJ2-1, reads DSGVTQTPKHLITATGQRVTLRCSPRSGDLSVYWYQQSLDQGLQFLIQYYNGEERAKGNILERFSAQQFPDLHSELNLSSLELGDSALYFCASSVVGGPNNEQFFGPGTRLTVL.

The sample holds one count of this clonotype. The rearrangement joins TRBV4-1 to TRBJ1-6, with 7 bases fitting TRBD1. Germline V gives CDR1 MGHRA, CDR2 YSYEKL. The V gene end was trimmed by 1 base and the J gene end by 9 bases; junction bases not matched to a gene: 3. This CDR3 comprises 14 residues. DNA for the CDR3: TGCGCCAGCAGCCAAGGTTCAGGGGGTTCACCCCTCCACTTT. It codes for CASSQGSGGSPLHF.

This clonotype was observed at least ten times. V and J are TRBV20-1 and TRBJ2-1; 9 bases fit TRBD1. V lost 3 bases, J lost 8 bases, and 14 bases stayed unmatched. This CDR3 is 16 amino acids long. The germline V gene has CDR1 DFQATT and CDR2 SNEGSKA (reference sequence). As DNA, the CDR3 is TGCAGTGCTAGTTTCCCGGGACAGGGTAGTGGGGATGAGCAGTTCTTC. It codes for CSASFPGQGSGDEQFF.

The V and J genes are TRBV7-2 and TRBJ2-1; TRBD2 aligns across 7 bases. V lost 0 bases to trimming and J lost 0 bases; unmatched junction nucleotides: 2. CDR1 and CDR2 from the germline V gene are SGHTA and FQGNSA. The CDR3 extends over 16 amino acids. CDR3 sequence reads: CASSLATGGSYNEQFF. The CDR3 coding sequence is TGTGCCAGCAGCTTAGCGACGGGAGGCTCCTACAATGAGCAGTTCTTC.

This clonotype came up many times. This rearrangement joins TRBV11-1 to TRBJ1-1; tentative D call: TRBD1 (6 bases). The CDR3 is made up of 14 amino acids. The germline gives CDR1 SGHAT, CDR2 FQDESV (reference sequence). Trimming took 5 bases from V and 6 from J, leaving 16 bases between them. CDR3 bases: TGTGCCAGCAGCCCAAAAGTGGGGGGGCCTGAAGCTTTCTTT. Protein: CASSPKVGGPEAFF.

A remark on this clonotype: A much larger clone is a single base away; this may be a read error. V usage is TRBV11-2 and J usage is TRBJ2-2; TRBD2 might be the D (6 bases). The germline V and J ends were trimmed by 5 bases and 1 base, with 14 bases remaining between them. Germline-derived CDR1 and CDR2 are SGHAT and FQNNGV. This CDR3 comprises 16 residues. This chain's CDR3 is CASSNRPAGNTGELFF. Written as DNA, the CDR3 is TGTGCCAGCAGCAATCGACCAGCGGGGAACACCGGGGAGCTGTTTTTT.

The sample holds many counts of this clonotype. The chain uses TRBV27 and TRBJ1-5; D is possibly TRBD1 (5 bases). This CDR3 region has 15 residues. The germline V gene has CDR1 MNHEY and CDR2 SMNVEV (reference sequence). Trimming stripped 1 base from V and 0 bases from J, with 7 bases between. CDR3 region: CASSLWQGSNQPQHF. CDR3 coding DNA: TGTGCCAGCAGTTTATGGCAGGGTAGCAATCAGCCCCAGCATTTT.

This clonotype has ten or more counts. This chain links TRBV7-9 with TRBJ2-5; D may be TRBD1 or TRBD2 (6 bases each). The CDR3 totals 17 residues. The V gene's germline CDR1 is SEHNR and CDR2 FQNEAQ (reference sequence). V dropped 1 base and J dropped 0 bases, with 15 bases sitting between them. CDR3 amino acids: CASSLGYGGPHQETQYF. In nucleotides, the CDR3 is TGTGCCAGCAGCTTAGGGTACGGGGGCCCACACCAAGAGACCCAGTACTTC.

The chain carries TRBV14 and TRBJ2-7, with D perhaps assigned TRBD1 or TRBD2 (5 bases each). Trimming took off 1 base at V and 6 bases at J, with 19 bases between the two ends. Germline-derived CDR1 and CDR2 are SGHDN and FVKESK. The CDR3 runs to 16 residues. CDR3 protein: CASSQGGSGLGAEQYF. As DNA, the CDR3 is TGTGCCAGCAGCCAAGGGGGGAGCGGATTAGGGGCCGAGCAGTACTTC.

In this sample, this clonotype turned up a few times. The chain couples TRBV28 to TRBJ2-2; 8 bases match TRBD1. Germline values: CDR1 MDHEN, CDR2 SYDVKM. With V trimmed by 6 bases and J by 6 bases, 12 bases remained unmatched. The CDR3 sequence is 16 residues long. The CDR3, as DNA: TGTGCCAGCAGGCTAAGCGACAGGGGCATCGCCGGGGAGCTGTTTTTT. Translating it yields CASRLSDRGIAGELFF.

The rearrangement links TRBV3-1 to TRBJ1-3; D not certain. The germline V gene has CDR1 LGHDT and CDR2 YNNKEL (reference sequence). V was pared by 0 bases and J by 1 base, with 13 bases between. This CDR3 contains 17 residues. The CDR3 DNA follows: TGTGCCAGCAGCCAAGATATACCAGGTCGATCTGGAAACACCATATATTTT. It yields the protein CASSQDIPGRSGNTIYF.

The sample holds a few counts of this clonotype. The J gene is TRBJ1-3, the V gene TRBV3-1; D gene ambiguous. The germline V gene has CDR1 LGHDT and CDR2 YNNKEL (reference sequence). This CDR3 has 15 residues. The ends were cut back, 0 bases at V and 0 bases at J, with 6 bases in the middle. The CDR3 DNA sequence: TGTGCCAGCAGCCAAGAGCGGAGCTCTGGAAACACCATATATTTT. This encodes CASSQERSSGNTIYF.

The table lists this clonotype with a few counts. The gene calls are TRBV29-1 and TRBJ2-1, with 9 positions matching TRBD2. Losses at the gene ends were 6 bases for V and 1 base for J; bases not matched to a gene: 16. Germline V gene data show CDR1 as SQVTM and CDR2 as ANQGSEA. CDR3 length: 18 residues. Here the CDR3 DNA reads TGCAGCGTCCGGGGGGGTAGCGGGAGTACTCTTTCCTACAATGAGCAGTTCTTC. The encoded protein is CSVRGGSGSTLSYNEQFF.

The chain uses TRBV19 and TRBJ2-5, with TRBD2 matching 7 bases. The junction had 7 bases not matched to a gene; V was cut back by 3 bases and J by 3 bases. CDR1 is LNHDA, CDR2 SQIVND, per germline (reference sequence). The CDR3 extends over 15 amino acids. CDR3 residues: CASSIGLEGEETQYF. The CDR3 DNA sequence: TGTGCCAGTAGTATTGGACTAGAAGGAGAAGAGACCCAGTACTTC.

There are many counts of this clonotype. This rearrangement joins TRBV28 to TRBJ2-2; the match to TRBD1 covers 10 bases. This CDR3 has 19 residues. The junction had 16 bases not matched to a gene; V was cut back by 6 bases and J by 3 bases. Looked up from germline, CDR1 is MDHEN and CDR2 is SYDVKM. DNA of the CDR3: TGTGCCAGCAGAATTCGGGGGAGACAGGGGGCGCTGGACACCGGGGAGCTGTTTTTT. This translates into CASRIRGRQGALDTGELFF.

As to this clonotype: It is likely a read error, because the conserved phenylalanine at the end of the CDR3 is missing. The CDR3 is CASSQGASVGEQFL. CDR3 nucleotides: TGTGCCAGCAGCCAAGGGGCAAGCGTGGGGGAGCAGTTCCTC. The genes are TRBV14 and TRBJ2-1; D call uncertain. Germline V gene lookup returns CDR1 SGHDN and CDR2 FVKESK. V was trimmed by 1 base and J by 10 bases, leaving 14 bases between them. This CDR3 has 14 residues.

This clonotype was counted only a few times. The chain has TRBV12-3 or TRBV12-4 and TRBJ1-4, with 7 bases that match TRBD1. CDR3 length equals 16 residues. V trimming: 6 bases; J trimming: 8 bases; junction bases outside the gene matches: 15. CDR3 nucleotides: TGTGCCAGCAGCCATTCCGACAGGGTTCGTAAGGAAAAACTGTTTTTT. It codes for CASSHSDRVRKEKLFF.

In this sample, this clonotype turned up a few times. The chain recombines TRBV20-1 with TRBJ2-3; D remains ambiguous. Germline V gives CDR1 DFQATT, CDR2 SNEGSKA (reference sequence). The CDR3 is 14 residues long. Trimming stripped 6 bases from V and 7 bases from J, with 20 bases between. CDR3 amino acids: CSARVGWSVYTQYF. The CDR3 coding sequence is TGCAGTGCCCGAGTGGGGTGGTCGGTTTATACGCAGTATTTT.

The V gene is TRBV19, the J gene TRBJ1-5; 7 bases match TRBD1. Germline CDR1 reads LNHDA; CDR2 reads SQIVND (reference sequence). The CDR3 is made up of 16 amino acids. V gave up 1 base and J gave up 6 bases; unmatched junction bases: 9. CDR3 sequence: CASSIAGTALSQPQHF. CDR3 bases: TGTGCCAGTAGTATAGCTGGGACAGCCTTAAGTCAGCCCCAGCATTTT.

This clonotype was counted at least ten times. The chain carries TRBV5-1 and TRBJ2-1; 7 bases agree with TRBD2. The CDR3 is made up of 15 amino acids. From germline, CDR1 is SGHRS and CDR2 YFSETQ. Trimming removed 7 bases from V and 4 bases from J; junction bases left unmatched: 11. The CDR3 DNA reads TGCGCCAGCTCAAACGGGGGGAGCAATTACAATGAGCAGTTCTTC. Protein: CASSNGGSNYNEQFF.

The V call is TRBV4-1, the J call TRBJ2-2; either TRBD1 or TRBD2 may supply D (5 bases each). The CDR3 totals 17 residues. Trimming left V 4 bases short and J 0 bases short, with 15 bases between. CDR1 and CDR2 (germline): MGHRA, YSYEKL. CDR3 protein: CASSLRYGGPNTGELFF. The CDR3 DNA is TGCGCCAGCAGCCTCCGATATGGGGGACCGAACACCGGGGAGCTGTTTTTT.

This clonotype was observed many times. The rearrangement uses TRBV27 and TRBJ2-7, with D perhaps TRBD1 or TRBD2 (5 bases each). V gave up 0 bases and J gave up 0 bases, with 15 bases separating them. The CDR3 runs to 17 residues. Germline-derived CDR1 and CDR2 are MNHEY and SMNVEV (reference sequence). CDR3 nucleotides: TGTGCCAGCAGTTTATCGTTTGGGGGTTTGGACTCCTACGAGCAGTACTTC. This translates into CASSLSFGGLDSYEQYF.

This clonotype was observed a few times. In nucleotides, the CDR3 is TGTGCCAGCAAATATACTGTGGGGACCGAGCAGTACTTC. This translates into CASKYTVGTEQYF. The V call is TRBV6-1, the J call TRBJ2-7, with D perhaps given as TRBD1 or TRBD2 (5 bases each). The length of the CDR3 is 13 residues. Per germline, CDR1 MNHNS and CDR2 SASEGT. The V end was cut by 7 bases, the J end by 6 bases, with 16 bases between.

This clonotype was seen many times. This chain joins TRBV20-1 and TRBJ2-2; tentatively, D is TRBD2 (5 bases). This CDR3 has 13 amino acids. Trimming left V 6 bases short and J 6 bases short, with 14 bases between. The germline V gene has CDR1 DFQATT and CDR2 SNEGSKA (reference sequence). The CDR3 region is CSAPGSWAGELFF. In DNA form, the CDR3 reads TGCAGTGCACCGGGGTCGTGGGCCGGGGAGCTGTTTTTT.

In its sample, this clonotype was seen many times. This chain's CDR3 is CASSQRGSAYNEQFF. CDR3 DNA sequence: TGTGCCAGCAGCCAACGCGGGAGTGCCTACAATGAGCAGTTCTTC. J is TRBJ2-1 and V is TRBV3-1; 7 nucleotides agree with TRBD2. CDR1 is LGHDT and CDR2 is YNNKEL in the germline V gene (reference sequence). The trim removed 2 bases at V and 2 bases at J, leaving 3 bases unmatched. The CDR3 is 15 amino acids.

This clonotype was seen a handful of times. This chain links TRBV29-1 with TRBJ1-3; 7 bases are shared with TRBD1. The CDR3 covers 14 residues. CDR1 is SQVTM, CDR2 ANQGSEA, per germline. Trimming cost V 6 bases and J 4 bases; bases outside gene matches: 9. The CDR3 here is CSVTMDRPGNTIYF. CDR3 bases: TGCAGCGTCACGATGGACAGGCCCGGAAACACCATATATTTT. Using reference TRBV29-1 and TRBJ1-3 for the parts outside the CDR3, the full variable domain is SAVISQKPSRDICQRGTSLTIQCQVDSQVTMMFWYRQQPGQSLTLIATANQGSEATYESGFVIDKFPISRPNLTFSTLTVSNMSPEDSSIYLCSVTMDRPGNTIYFGEGSWLTVV.

The J gene is TRBJ2-1, the V gene TRBV12-5; the D gene is possibly TRBD2 (5 bases). Trimming removed 0 bases at V and 8 bases at J, with 38 bases between. Germline CDR1 is LGHNT and CDR2 is FRNRAP. The CDR3 extends over 23 amino acids. In nucleotides, the CDR3 is TGTGCTAGTGGTTTGGTAGAGGTTCGCAGCGGCCTCCTTAGCGAAACGAGAGTCGATGAGCAGTTCTTC. Translation gives CASGLVEVRSGLLSETRVDEQFF.

This clonotype was recorded a few times. The chain joins TRBV27 to TRBJ2-7, with D possibly being TRBD1 (5 bases). The V end lost 10 bases, the J end lost 1 base, and 20 bases lay between the germline ends. This CDR3 has 15 residues. Germline V CDR1 and CDR2: MNHEY, SMNVEV (reference sequence). CDR3 nucleotides: TGTGCCACCACACCAAACCCAAGGGGTTCCTACGAGCAGTACTTC. It encodes CATTPNPRGSYEQYF.

This clonotype was detected ten times or more. CDR3 in amino acids: CASTPTSGRYTGELFF. CDR3 nucleotide sequence: TGTGCCAGCACTCCGACTAGCGGGAGGTACACCGGGGAGCTGTTTTTT. The chain links TRBV12-3 or TRBV12-4 to TRBJ2-2; 13 bases are shared with TRBD2. The CDR3 length is 16 residues. With 7 bases clipped from V and 3 bases from J, the junction kept 5 bases outside the gene matches.